The text below deals with one T cell receptor beta chain. Germline-derived CDR1 and CDR2 are SGHRS and YFSETQ. Between the trimmed V and J ends, which lost 0 bases and 5 bases, there was a span of 8 bases. This CDR3 has 13 residues. The sample originates from a study of blood T cell repertoires in COVID-19. Study context: T cells, B-cell-depleted T cells, or PBMCs provided the cDNA or gDNA that served as material.

Per the study methods: Estimated nucleated cell counts came from reference gene primer amplification. The method was immunoSEQ multiplex PCR; TCRdb's version includes in-frame clones alone and lacks a portion of them. V, J and clone size were drawn from that table, and D and trimming were deduced from the DNA. In the table there are a few hundred thousand clones, 82% of which are singletons. The rearrangement uses TRBV5-1 and TRBJ2-5, with D possibly matching TRBD2 (6 bases). Source material: peripheral blood. This TCR came from a woman under 30 with acute or convalescent COVID-19. As DNA, the CDR3 is TGCGCCAGCAGCTTGGCAGGGAGGGAGACCCAGTACTTC. Protein product: CASSLAGRETQYF.